The 8 T cell receptor beta chains below come from one sample, sequenced in a study of naive and memory T cell subsets. Four PCR rounds used nested alpha and beta constant region primers plus the SP2 primer. A single record per CDR3 protein comes from TCRdb applying MiXCR to the 5' RACE reads. The table lists tens of thousands of distinct CDR3 sequences, 4.7% of them singletons. The library had UMIs added by 3' ligation of an oligonucleotide to TCR cDNA. The receptors shown here come from a female donor in good health.

This clonotype was detected ten times or more. The rearrangement joins TRBV12-3 or TRBV12-4 to TRBJ1-6, with D uncertain. With 6 bases removed from V and 8 bases from J, the gap between germline ends came to 8 bases. The CDR3 is made up of 12 amino acids. Written as DNA, the CDR3 is TGTGCCAGCAGCCGCGACCATTCACCCCTCCACTTT. Its protein product is CASSRDHSPLHF.

This clonotype was recorded at least ten times. The J gene is TRBJ2-7, the V gene TRBV29-1; D might be TRBD2 (5 bases). Germline values: CDR1 SQVTM, CDR2 ANQGSEA. The V end lost 3 bases, the J end lost 0 bases, and 9 bases lay between the germline ends. The CDR3 covers 13 residues. The CDR3 nucleotides read TGCAGCGTTGAGGGTCGGGGCTCCTACGAGCAGTACTTC. Protein product: CSVEGRGSYEQYF.

This clonotype was observed many times. The gene calls are TRBV6-6 and TRBJ2-7; TRBD2 matches at 12 bases. CDR1 is MNHNY, CDR2 SVGAGI, per germline (reference sequence). The V gene end was trimmed by 4 bases and the J gene end by 3 bases; junction bases not matched to a gene: 4. There are 15 residues in the CDR3. The CDR3 protein is CASSSPGLAGYEQYF. The CDR3 DNA reads as TGTGCCAGCAGTTCCCCGGGACTAGCGGGCTACGAGCAGTACTTC.

This clonotype was seen repeatedly, ten times or more. The rearrangement uses TRBV12-3 or TRBV12-4 and TRBJ1-1; 7 bases agree with TRBD1. The CDR3 contains 13 residues. V lost 6 bases and J lost 7; bases outside the gene matches: 8. CDR3 sequence: CASRNTGVYEAFF. In nucleotides, the CDR3 is TGTGCCAGCAGAAACACAGGGGTCTATGAAGCTTTCTTT.

Many counts were recorded for this clonotype. The chain is built from TRBV6-5 and TRBJ2-7; 9 nucleotides match TRBD2. In germline, CDR1 is MNHEY, CDR2 SVGAGI. V gave up 0 bases and J gave up 4 bases; unmatched junction bases: 10. This CDR3 contains 17 residues. CDR3 nucleotide sequence: TGTGCCAGCAGTTACTCCCAGACTAGCGGAGCGGCGTACGAGCAGTACTTC. This encodes CASSYSQTSGAAYEQYF.

This rearrangement joins TRBV27 to TRBJ2-7; 10 bases match TRBD2. There are 17 residues in the CDR3. J was trimmed by 2 bases and V by 6 bases; bases with no gene match: 13. The germline V gene has CDR1 MNHEY and CDR2 SMNVEV (reference sequence). In nucleotides, the CDR3 is TGTGCCAGCAGCAGACTGCGGACTAGCGGTGAGACCTACGAGCAGTACTTC. It is translated as CASSRLRTSGETYEQYF.

This clonotype was detected many times. The chain combines TRBV29-1 with TRBJ2-6, with D hard to call. V lost 4 bases and J 0 bases, leaving 7 bases between the germline ends. This CDR3 comprises 14 residues. Per the germline V gene, CDR1 is SQVTM and CDR2 is ANQGSEA. The CDR3 DNA is TGCAGCGTTGGACTGACCTCTGGGGCCAACGTCCTGACTTTC. This gives the protein CSVGLTSGANVLTF.

This clonotype was detected ten times or more. The V gene is TRBV7-9, the J gene TRBJ2-3; TRBD2 aligns across 9 bases. CDR3 length: 16 amino acids. The V gene end was trimmed by 5 bases and the J gene end by 3 bases; junction bases not matched to a gene: 9. The V gene's germline CDR1 is SEHNR and CDR2 FQNEAQ (reference sequence). The CDR3 is CASSNRVAGVTDTQYF. For the CDR3, the DNA is TGTGCCAGCAGCAACCGTGTAGCGGGAGTGACAGATACGCAGTATTTT.